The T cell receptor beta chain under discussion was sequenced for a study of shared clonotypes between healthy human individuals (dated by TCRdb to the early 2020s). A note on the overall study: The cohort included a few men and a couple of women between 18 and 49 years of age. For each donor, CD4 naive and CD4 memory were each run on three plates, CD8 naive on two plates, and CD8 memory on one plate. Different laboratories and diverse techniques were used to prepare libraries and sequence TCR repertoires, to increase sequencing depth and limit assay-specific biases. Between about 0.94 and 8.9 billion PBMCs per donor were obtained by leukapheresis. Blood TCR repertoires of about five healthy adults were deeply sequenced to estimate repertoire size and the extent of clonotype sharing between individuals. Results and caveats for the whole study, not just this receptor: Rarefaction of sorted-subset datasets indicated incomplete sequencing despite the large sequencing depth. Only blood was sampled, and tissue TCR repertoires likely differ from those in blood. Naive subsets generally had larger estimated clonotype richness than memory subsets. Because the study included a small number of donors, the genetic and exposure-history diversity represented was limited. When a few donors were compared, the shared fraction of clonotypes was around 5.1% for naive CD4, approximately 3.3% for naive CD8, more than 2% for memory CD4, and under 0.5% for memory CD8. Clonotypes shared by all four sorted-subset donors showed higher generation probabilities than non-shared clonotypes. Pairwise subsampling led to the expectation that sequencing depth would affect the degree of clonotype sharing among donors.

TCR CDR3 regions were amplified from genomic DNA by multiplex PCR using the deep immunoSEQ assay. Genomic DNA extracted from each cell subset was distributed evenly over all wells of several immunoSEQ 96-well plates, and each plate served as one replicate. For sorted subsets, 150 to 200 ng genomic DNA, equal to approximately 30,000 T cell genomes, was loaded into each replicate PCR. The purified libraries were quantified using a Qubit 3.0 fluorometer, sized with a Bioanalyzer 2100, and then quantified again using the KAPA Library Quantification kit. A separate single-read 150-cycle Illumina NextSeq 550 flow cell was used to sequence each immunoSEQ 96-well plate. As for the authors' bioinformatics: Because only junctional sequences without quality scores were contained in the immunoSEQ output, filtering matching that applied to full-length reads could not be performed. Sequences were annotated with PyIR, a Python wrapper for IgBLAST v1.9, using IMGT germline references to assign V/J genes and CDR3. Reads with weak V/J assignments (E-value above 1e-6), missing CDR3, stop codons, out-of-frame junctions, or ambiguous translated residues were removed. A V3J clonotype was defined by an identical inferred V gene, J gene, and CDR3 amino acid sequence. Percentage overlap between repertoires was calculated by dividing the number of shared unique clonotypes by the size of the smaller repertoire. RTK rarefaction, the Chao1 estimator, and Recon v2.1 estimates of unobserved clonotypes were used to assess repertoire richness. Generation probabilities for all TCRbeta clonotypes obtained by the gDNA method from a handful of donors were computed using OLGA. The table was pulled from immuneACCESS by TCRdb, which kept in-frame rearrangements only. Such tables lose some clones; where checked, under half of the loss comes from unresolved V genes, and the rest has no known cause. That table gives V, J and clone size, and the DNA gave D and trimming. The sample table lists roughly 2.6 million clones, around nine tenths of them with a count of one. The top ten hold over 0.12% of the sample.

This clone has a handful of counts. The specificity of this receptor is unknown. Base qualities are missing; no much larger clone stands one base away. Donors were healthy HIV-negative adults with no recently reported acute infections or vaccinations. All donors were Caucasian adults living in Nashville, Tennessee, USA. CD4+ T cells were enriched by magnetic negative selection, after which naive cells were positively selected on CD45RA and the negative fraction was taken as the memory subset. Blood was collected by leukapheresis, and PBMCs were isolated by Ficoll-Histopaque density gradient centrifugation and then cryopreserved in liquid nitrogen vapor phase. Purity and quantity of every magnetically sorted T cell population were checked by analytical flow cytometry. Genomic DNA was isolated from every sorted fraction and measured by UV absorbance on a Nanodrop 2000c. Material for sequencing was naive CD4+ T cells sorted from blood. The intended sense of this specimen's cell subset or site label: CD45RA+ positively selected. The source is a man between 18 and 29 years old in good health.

Here is the DNA: TGTGCCAGCAGGTACAGTGAAAGCAATCAGCCCCAGCATTTT. Its translation reads: CASRYSESNQPQHF. The sequence joins TRBV6-6 to TRBJ1-5, with the D gene call left open. Cut back by 6 bases and 1 base, the V and J ends lie 10 bases apart. From a lookup of the germline V gene (reference sequence), CDR1 and CDR2 are MNHNY and SVGAGI. Including the terminal cysteine and phenylalanine, the CDR3 comprises 14 residues. Only the CDR3 portion is preserved as DNA: 42 bases, with reading frame beginning at the first base.